Here is one TCR beta chain with its context. What it binds is unknown. The data stem from a study of somatic mutations in cytotoxic T cells in rheumatoid arthritis. Overall study: Certain V beta antibody-stained T-cell populations, V beta1+ cells sequenced for TCRB among them, were flow-sorted to nearly 100% purity. Study results and limitations: With 60 or so patients examined, fewer than 10 had a largest CD8+ clone exceeding 20% of CD8+ cells. The CD8+ clonality of rheumatoid arthritis patients increased with age, whereas that of healthy controls did not.

CDR1 is ENHRY and CDR2 is SYGVKD in the germline V gene. This CDR3 spans 15 amino acids. V gave up 6 bases and J gave up 3 bases; unmatched junction bases: 11. Generated by immunoSEQ multiplex PCR, the TCRdb table keeps only in-frame clones and is missing some. Of under 30,000 clones in the sample, roughly 74% are singletons; the top ten hold approximately 10%. The source of this sequence is a young woman in good health. The J gene is TRBJ2-7, the V gene TRBV10-3; TRBD1 aligns across 7 bases. The sequencing sample was made of CD8+ T cells sorted from blood. Here the CDR3 reads CAISDPPGQFYEQYF. In DNA, the CDR3 is TGTGCCATCAGCGATCCCCCGGGACAGTTCTACGAGCAGTACTTC.